This T cell receptor (beta chain) was captured by sequencing in a study of regulatory T cells in long-lasting Graves disease. Study as a whole: Antithyroid drug exposure in newly diagnosed Graves' patients had lasted under 3 months. General study findings and limits: A reduction in accuracy may have resulted from the small sample size.

The CDR3 has 15 residues. V was clipped by 4 bases and J by 2 bases, with 15 bases between them. In germline, CDR1 is SGHTA, CDR2 FQGNSA. Through Arm-PCR of CDR3 regions and iRepertoire HTBI primers, TCR beta libraries were built. How the authors handled the data: Identified across the samples were around 62 TRBV segments and roughly 13 TRBJ segments. TCRdb re-called the multiplex PCR reads with MiXCR, one entry per CDR3 protein. What appears here as the V and J calls and clone size reflects TCRdb's work, not the paper's. The data contain 400,000 to 500,000 distinct CDR3 sequences, approximately 16% of them singletons. Stated time point: newly diagnosed GD, antithyroid drugs for less than 3 months. PBMCs provided the RNA from which the TCR library was made. From each patient, around 8.9 milliliters of peripheral blood was drawn and collected into an EDTA anticoagulant tube. This clonotype was picked up many times. Its antigen is not identified.

The same sample was also used in a study of T cells in Graves' hyperthyroidism and ophthalmopathy.

The material sequenced was peripheral blood mononuclear cells (PBMCs), taken at new diagnosis, from a patient treated with antithyroid drugs. This clonotype was obtained from a woman aged 18-29 years with Graves disease. The chain uses TRBV7-2 and TRBJ2-7, with unresolved D. The CDR3 protein is CASSYRAYGPYEQYF. The DNA of the CDR3 is TGTGCCAGCAGCTACCGGGCCTACGGGCCCTACGAGCAGTACTTC. Using reference TRBV7-2 and TRBJ2-7 for the parts outside the CDR3, the full variable domain is GAGVSQSPSNKVTEKGKDVELRCDPISGHTALYWYRQSLGQGLEFLIYFQGNSAPDKSGLPSDRFSAERTGGSVSTLTIQRTQQEDSAVYLCASSYRAYGPYEQYFGPGTRLTVT.